These 18 T cell receptor beta chains were sequenced from one sample in a study of blood T cell repertoires in COVID-19. TCRdb keeps only in-frame clones here, not all; method: immunoSEQ multiplex PCR. The data hold hundreds of thousands of clones, with 85% to 90% observed a single time. The sequenced sample was PBMCs or T cells enriched from blood (not recorded which). Receptor source: a man in his forties who had recovered from COVID-19.

The chain employs TRBV19 and TRBJ1-2, with D hard to call. Germline-derived CDR1 and CDR2 are LNHDA and SQIVND (reference sequence). Trimming stripped 3 bases from V and 4 bases from J, with 9 bases between. CDR3 length: 13 amino acids. The CDR3 reads CASSIGGVYGYTF. Here the CDR3 DNA reads TGTGCCAGTAGTATCGGCGGGGTCTATGGCTACACCTTC.

This clone has a single count. V usage is TRBV27 and J usage is TRBJ1-1; a weak D match, TRBD1 (5 bases). This CDR3 has 15 amino acids. V lost 3 bases to trimming and J lost 2 bases, with 13 bases between them. Germline V CDR1 and CDR2: MNHEY, SMNVEV (reference sequence). This CDR3 reads CASSFGAGINTEAFF. For the CDR3, the DNA is TGTGCCAGCAGTTTTGGGGCCGGCATAAACACTGAAGCTTTCTTT.

V usage is TRBV10-3 and J usage is TRBJ1-2; no clear D gene. V lost 3 bases and J 8 bases, leaving 7 bases between the germline ends. This CDR3 spans 11 amino acids. Germline V gives CDR1 ENHRY, CDR2 SYGVKD. DNA for the CDR3: TGTGCCATCAGTGAAACAGACGGCTACACCTTC. Protein sequence: CAISETDGYTF.

The chain carries TRBV2 and TRBJ2-3, with 16 bases aligning to TRBD2. The J segment lost 4 bases and the V segment lost 6 bases, leaving 7 bases of the junction unmatched. CDR1 SNHLY and CDR2 FYNNEI come from the germline V gene. This CDR3 is 17 amino acids long. CDR3 residues: CASRSGTSGGAPDTQYF. The DNA for the CDR3 is TGTGCCAGCAGGTCCGGGACTAGCGGGGGGGCCCCAGATACGCAGTATTTT.

Only one count was recorded for this clone. The V gene is TRBV15, the J gene TRBJ2-4, with D perhaps matching TRBD1 (5 bases). The CDR3 sequence is 14 residues long. Trimming stripped 8 bases from V and 2 bases from J, with 13 bases between. The germline CDR1 and CDR2 sequences are LNHNV and YYDKDF (reference sequence). Here the CDR3 reads CATRRGTPKNIQYF. The CDR3 nucleotides are TGTGCCACCCGAAGGGGAACCCCCAAAAACATTCAGTACTTC.

This clone was observed a few times. The chain joins TRBV28 to TRBJ1-6, with 8 bases aligning to TRBD1. V gave up 4 bases and J gave up 9 bases; unmatched junction bases: 2. The CDR3 spans 13 residues. In germline, CDR1 is MDHEN, CDR2 SYDVKM. The CDR3 DNA sequence: TGTGCCAGCAGTTCAGGGGGCCGTTCACCCCTCCACTTT. It is translated as CASSSGGRSPLHF.

The V call is TRBV11-2, the J call TRBJ2-7; TRBD2 aligns across 14 bases. CDR1 is SGHAT, CDR2 FQNNGV, per germline. The CDR3 sequence is 15 residues long. J lost 4 bases, V lost 5 bases, and 4 bases had no gene match. The DNA of the CDR3 is TGTGCCAGCAGCCACGGGACTAGCGGGGGTTACGAGCAGTACTTC. It specifies CASSHGTSGGYEQYF.

J is TRBJ2-7 and V is TRBV15; D might be TRBD2 (6 bases). This CDR3 has 16 residues. Trimming stripped 0 bases from V and 2 bases from J, with 14 bases between. Per the germline V gene, CDR1 is LNHNV and CDR2 is YYDKDF (reference sequence). The CDR3 coding sequence is TGTGCCACCAGCAGAGATGGGCTAGCGCCTCCCTACGAGCAGTACTTC. Its protein is CATSRDGLAPPYEQYF.

The chain uses TRBV13 and TRBJ2-3, with TRBD2 identical over 12 bases. V lost 2 bases, J lost 0 bases, and 9 bases stayed unmatched. The length of the CDR3 is 19 residues. Germline-derived CDR1 and CDR2 are PRHDT and FYEKMQ (reference sequence). The CDR3 DNA reads as TGTGCCAGCAGCTTAAAGGGATACCTAGCGGGGGGGAGCACAGATACGCAGTATTTT. Translation: CASSLKGYLAGGSTDTQYF.

The rearrangement links TRBV27 to TRBJ2-7, with D possibly matching TRBD2 (6 bases). Between the trimmed V and J ends, which lost 7 bases and 2 bases, there was a span of 12 bases. This CDR3 region has 13 residues. From germline, CDR1 is MNHEY and CDR2 SMNVEV (reference sequence). The CDR3 bases are TGTGCCAGCATGGCGGGATTCCCCTACGAGCAGTACTTC. Encoded protein: CASMAGFPYEQYF.

This chain joins TRBV27 and TRBJ1-1, with 7 bases matching TRBD1. The J segment lost 7 bases and the V segment lost 3 bases, leaving 8 bases of the junction unmatched. Germline CDR1 and CDR2: MNHEY and SMNVEV (reference sequence). The CDR3 is made up of 14 amino acids. The CDR3 nucleotides read TGTGCCAGCAGTTTTTCGCAGGGGGTAGGTGAAGCTTTCTTT. Residues: CASSFSQGVGEAFF.

The chain is built from TRBV28 and TRBJ1-5, with 7 bases matching TRBD1. From germline, CDR1 is MDHEN and CDR2 SYDVKM. The CDR3 runs to 15 residues. V shed 2 bases and J 6 bases; nucleotides not matched to a gene: 7. In DNA, the CDR3 is TGTGCCAGCAGTTTACTCGACAGGGCAGGTCAGCCCCAGCATTTT. Its translation is CASSLLDRAGQPQHF.

This rearrangement joins TRBV30 to TRBJ1-2, with 9 bases that match TRBD1. Germline CDR1 and CDR2: GTSNPN and SVGIG (reference sequence). The V gene end was trimmed by 6 bases and the J gene end by 4 bases; junction bases not matched to a gene: 6. This CDR3 comprises 13 residues. In DNA form, the CDR3 reads TGTGCCTGTTTCACAGGGGGCACCTATGGCTACACCTTC. It is translated as CACFTGGTYGYTF.

This chain links TRBV30 with TRBJ2-5; 8 nucleotides match TRBD1. This CDR3 has 13 residues. Germline CDR1 reads GTSNPN; CDR2 reads SVGIG (reference sequence). Trimming took 4 bases from V and 5 from J; bases not matched to a gene: 6. CDR3 DNA: TGTGCCTGGACGGGACAGGCCTTTGAGACCCAGTACTTC. Its translation is CAWTGQAFETQYF. Drawing the rest from reference TRBV30 and TRBJ2-5, the complete variable domain is SQTIHQWPATLVQPVGSPLSLECTVEGTSNPNLYWYRQAAGRGLQLLFYSVGIGQISSEVPQNLSASRPQDRQFILSSKKLLLSDSGFYLCAWTGQAFETQYFGPGTRLLVL.

This clone was seen a few times. J is TRBJ2-7 and V is TRBV4-1, with no clear D. The CDR3 has 15 amino acids. Germline values: CDR1 MGHRA, CDR2 YSYEKL. With 1 base removed from V and 0 bases from J, the gap between germline ends came to 10 bases. The DNA of the CDR3 is TGCGCCAGCAGCCAAGTTAATACGGGCTCCTACGAGCAGTACTTC. This codes for CASSQVNTGSYEQYF.

The gene calls are TRBV7-2 and TRBJ2-4; D not resolved. The germline V gene encodes CDR1 SGHTA and CDR2 FQGNSA. The CDR3 runs 15 residues. V gave up 6 bases and J gave up 1 base, with 13 bases separating them. This chain's CDR3 is CASRPSGFAKNIQYF. For the CDR3, the DNA is TGTGCCAGCAGACCCTCGGGTTTTGCCAAAAACATTCAGTACTTC.

The V and J genes are TRBV30 and TRBJ1-1; perhaps TRBD1 as D (5 bases). V lost 5 bases and J 10 bases, leaving 23 bases between the germline ends. The CDR3 spans 14 residues. Germline CDR1 reads GTSNPN; CDR2 reads SVGIG (reference sequence). CDR3 sequence: CAWGESQAGYGAFF. The CDR3, as DNA: TGTGCCTGGGGGGAGTCACAGGCAGGGTACGGAGCTTTCTTT. The full variable domain, with the rest looked up from reference TRBV30 and TRBJ1-1, is SQTIHQWPATLVQPVGSPLSLECTVEGTSNPNLYWYRQAAGRGLQLLFYSVGIGQISSEVPQNLSASRPQDRQFILSSKKLLLSDSGFYLCAWGESQAGYGAFFGQGTRLTVV.

This CDR3 is CASSLRYGTEAFF. The CDR3 DNA sequence: TGTGCCAGCAGCTTGCGGTACGGCACTGAAGCTTTCTTT. This chain links TRBV5-4 with TRBJ1-1; D is undetermined. Germline-derived CDR1 and CDR2 are SGHNT and YYREEE (reference sequence). There are 13 residues in the CDR3. V gave up 1 base and J gave up 4 bases, with 8 bases separating them.